This TCR beta chain was sequenced in a study of cytomegalovirus exposure and HLA in healthy donors. Primers included in the PCR were 60 Vbeta and 13 Jbeta primers. Clones were sequenced by immunoSEQ multiplex PCR, and TCRdb holds only the in-frame ones, with some missing. The sample carries 100,000 to 150,000 clones, 65% to 80% recorded once. Unmatched junction bases numbered 7, after V lost 5 bases and J lost 7 bases. Germline-derived CDR1 and CDR2 are SGHDT and YYEEEE. The CDR3 length is 13 residues. What was sequenced was PBMCs. The chain recombines TRBV5-6 with TRBJ2-7; 9 positions agree with TRBD2. This TCR derives from a human donor in good health. The CDR3 region is CASRDSGGWEQYF. DNA of the CDR3: TGTGCCAGCAGGGACAGCGGGGGGTGGGAGCAGTACTTC.